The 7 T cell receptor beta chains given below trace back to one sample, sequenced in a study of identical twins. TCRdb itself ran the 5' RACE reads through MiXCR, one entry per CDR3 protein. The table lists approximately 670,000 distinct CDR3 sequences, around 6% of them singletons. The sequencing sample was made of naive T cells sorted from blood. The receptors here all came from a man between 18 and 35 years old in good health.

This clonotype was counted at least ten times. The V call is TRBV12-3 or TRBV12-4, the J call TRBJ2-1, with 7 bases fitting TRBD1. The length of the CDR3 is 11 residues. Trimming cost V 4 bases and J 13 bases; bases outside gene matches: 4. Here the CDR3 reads CASSSDRAQFF. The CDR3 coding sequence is TGTGCCAGCAGTTCCGACAGGGCCCAGTTCTTC.

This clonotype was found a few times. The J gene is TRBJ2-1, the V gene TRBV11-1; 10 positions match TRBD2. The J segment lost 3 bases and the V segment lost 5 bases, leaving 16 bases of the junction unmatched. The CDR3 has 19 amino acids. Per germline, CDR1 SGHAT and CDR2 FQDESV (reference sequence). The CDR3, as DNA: TGTGCCAGCAGCGTAACGCGCCCCGAAGCGGGAGGGGACTACAATGAGCAGTTCTTC. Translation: CASSVTRPEAGGDYNEQFF.

The CDR3 DNA reads TGTGCCAGCAGCCGACAGCCGATGAAGCACACCGGGGAGCTGTTTTTT. This encodes CASSRQPMKHTGELFF. V usage is TRBV7-9 and J usage is TRBJ2-2; perhaps TRBD1 as D (5 bases). This CDR3 comprises 16 residues. The germline V gene encodes CDR1 SEHNR and CDR2 FQNEAQ (reference sequence). With 5 bases removed from V and 3 bases from J, the gap between germline ends came to 16 bases.

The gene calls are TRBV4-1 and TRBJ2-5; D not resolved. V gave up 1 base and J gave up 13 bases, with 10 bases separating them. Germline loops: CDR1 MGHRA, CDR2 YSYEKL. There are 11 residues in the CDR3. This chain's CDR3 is CASSQGRRAYF. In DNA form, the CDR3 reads TGCGCCAGCAGCCAAGGGCGTAGGGCGTACTTC.

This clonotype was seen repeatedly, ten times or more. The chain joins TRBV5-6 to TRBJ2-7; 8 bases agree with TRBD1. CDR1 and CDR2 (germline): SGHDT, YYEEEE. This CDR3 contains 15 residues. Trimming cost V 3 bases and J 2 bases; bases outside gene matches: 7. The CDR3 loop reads CASSSAGTGPYEQYF. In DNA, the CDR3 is TGTGCCAGCAGCTCTGCCGGGACAGGACCCTACGAGCAGTACTTC. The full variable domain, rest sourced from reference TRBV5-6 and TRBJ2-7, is DAGVTQSPTHLIKTRGQQVTLRCSPKSGHDTVSWYQQALGQGPQFIFQYYEEEERQRGNFPDRFSGHQFPNYSSELNVNALLLGDSALYLCASSSAGTGPYEQYFGPGTRLTVT.

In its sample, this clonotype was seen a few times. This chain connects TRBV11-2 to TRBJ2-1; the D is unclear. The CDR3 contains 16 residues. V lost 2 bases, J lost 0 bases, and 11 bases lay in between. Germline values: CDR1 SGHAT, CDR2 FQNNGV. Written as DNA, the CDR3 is TGTGCCAGCAGCTTACTGGCGCGCAGCTCCTACAATGAGCAGTTCTTC. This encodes CASSLLARSSYNEQFF.

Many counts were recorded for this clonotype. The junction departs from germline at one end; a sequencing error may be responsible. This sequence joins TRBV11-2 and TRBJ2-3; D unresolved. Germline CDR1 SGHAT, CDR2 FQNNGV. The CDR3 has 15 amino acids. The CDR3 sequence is CASSLTDPSTDTQYF. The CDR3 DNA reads TGCGCCAGCAGCTTAACAGACCCTAGCACAGATACGCAGTATTTT.